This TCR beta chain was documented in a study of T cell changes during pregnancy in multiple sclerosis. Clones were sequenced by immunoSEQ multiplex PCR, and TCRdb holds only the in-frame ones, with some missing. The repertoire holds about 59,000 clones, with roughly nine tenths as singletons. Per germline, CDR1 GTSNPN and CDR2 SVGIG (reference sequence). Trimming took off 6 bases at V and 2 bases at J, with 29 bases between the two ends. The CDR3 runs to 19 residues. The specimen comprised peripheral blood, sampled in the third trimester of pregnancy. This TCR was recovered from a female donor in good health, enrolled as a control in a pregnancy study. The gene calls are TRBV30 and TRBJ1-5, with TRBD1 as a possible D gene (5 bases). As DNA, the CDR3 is TGTGCCTGCGACCGTTTCCGGGACGGGAGACCTGGAGGCAATCAGCCCCAGCATTTT. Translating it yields CACDRFRDGRPGGNQPQHF.